Shown below are 6 T cell receptor beta chains from a single sample sequenced in a study of CD8 T cells in Susac syndrome. Random-hexamer reverse transcription was applied to roughly 0.5 to 1 ug RNA. One entry per CDR3 protein results from TCRdb running MiXCR on the immunoSEQ multiplex PCR reads. The table includes around 170,000 distinct CDR3 sequences, approximately 95% detected once. Material: CD4+ T cells from PBMCs. These TCRs come from a human donor with Susac syndrome.

CDR3 in amino acids: CASSQGSGGDLDEQYF. The CDR3 nucleotides are TGCGCCAGCAGCCAAGGTAGCGGGGGGGACTTGGACGAGCAGTACTTC. The rearrangement links TRBV4-3 to TRBJ2-7; 11 nucleotides line up with TRBD2. V trimming: 1 base; J trimming: 5 bases; junction bases outside the gene matches: 7. The CDR3 is 16 residues long. Per germline, CDR1 LGHNA and CDR2 YSLEER.

V and J are TRBV29-1 and TRBJ1-3; TRBD1 agrees at 9 bases. CDR1 is SQVTM, CDR2 ANQGSEA, per germline. The CDR3 is 15 amino acids. The trim removed 3 bases at V and 4 bases at J, leaving 7 bases unmatched. The CDR3 bases are TGCAGCGTTGATAAACAGGGGGCGTCGGGAAACACCATATATTTT. It yields the protein CSVDKQGASGNTIYF.

The chain recombines TRBV27 with TRBJ1-5; the D is unclear. Trimming took off 6 bases at V and 9 bases at J, with 21 bases between the two ends. The CDR3 has 15 residues. Germline V gene sequence: CDR1 MNHEY, CDR2 SMNVEV (reference sequence). The chain's CDR3 is CASSWTEPGRGPQHF. The DNA of the CDR3 is TGTGCCAGCAGCTGGACGGAGCCGGGCCGTGGGCCCCAGCATTTT.

The V gene is TRBV3-1, the J gene TRBJ2-7, with a weak D call TRBD1 (6 bases). Trimming shortened V by 0 bases and J by 3 bases, and 12 bases separated the two germline ends. Germline V gene sequence: CDR1 LGHDT, CDR2 YNNKEL (reference sequence). The CDR3 runs 15 residues. The CDR3: CASSQEGGRNYEQYF. The CDR3 DNA sequence: TGTGCCAGCAGCCAAGAAGGGGGACGGAACTACGAGCAGTACTTC.

The chain recombines TRBV6-6 with TRBJ1-1, with D possibly TRBD1 on 6 matching bases. Germline CDR1 reads MNHNY; CDR2 reads SVGAGI (reference sequence). This CDR3 has 16 residues. V was cut by 2 bases and J by 1 base, with 14 bases left in between. The CDR3 here is CASSYGPGQPNTEAFF. The CDR3 region has the DNA TGTGCCAGCAGTTACGGGCCCGGACAGCCGAACACTGAAGCTTTCTTT.

The chain carries TRBV5-4 and TRBJ1-6; TRBD1 is a possible D gene (6 bases). This CDR3 region has 14 residues. Germline V gene sequence: CDR1 SGHNT, CDR2 YYREEE (reference sequence). V lost 1 base, J lost 9 bases, and 11 bases lay in between. The DNA of the CDR3 is TGTGCCAGCAGCTTGTATGGGGGCGGTTCACCCCTCCACTTT. It yields the protein CASSLYGGGSPLHF.